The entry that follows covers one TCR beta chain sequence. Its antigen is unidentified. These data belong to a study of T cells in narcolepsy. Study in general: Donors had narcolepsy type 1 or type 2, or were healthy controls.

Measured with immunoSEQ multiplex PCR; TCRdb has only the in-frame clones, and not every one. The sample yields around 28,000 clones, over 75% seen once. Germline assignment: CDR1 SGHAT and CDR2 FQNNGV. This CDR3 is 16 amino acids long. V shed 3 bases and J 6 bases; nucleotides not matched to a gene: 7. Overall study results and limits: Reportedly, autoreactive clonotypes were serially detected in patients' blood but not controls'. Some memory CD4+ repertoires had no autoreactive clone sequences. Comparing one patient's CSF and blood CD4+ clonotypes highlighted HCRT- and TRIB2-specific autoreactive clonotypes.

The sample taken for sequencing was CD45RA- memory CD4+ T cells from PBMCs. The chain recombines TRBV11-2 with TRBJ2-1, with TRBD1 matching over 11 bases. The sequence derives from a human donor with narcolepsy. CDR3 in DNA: TGTGCCAGCAGCTTTCGGGGACAGGGGGGCATCAATGAGCAGTTCTTC. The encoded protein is CASSFRGQGGINEQFF.